A single sample gave rise to the 28 T cell receptor beta chains below, sequenced in a study of T cells in Graves' hyperthyroidism and ophthalmopathy. TCR beta CDR3 regions were amplified from RNA. RT-PCR in the first round (using the HTBI primer set) targeted the TCR CDR3. TCRdb passed the multiplex PCR reads through MiXCR, listing each CDR3 protein once. In the table there are some 350,000 distinct CDR3 sequences, roughly 25% of which are singletons. The source material was blood. Receptors were obtained from a man aged 50 to 60 with Graves' hyperthyroidism.

The V call is TRBV5-1, the J call TRBJ2-5, with 8 bases that match TRBD1. The germline gives CDR1 SGHRS, CDR2 YFSETQ. The CDR3 has 15 residues. J was trimmed by 5 bases and V by 2 bases; bases with no gene match: 8. The CDR3 is CASSFQGAYRETQYF. The CDR3 DNA sequence: TGCGCCAGCAGCTTCCAGGGGGCTTACCGGGAGACCCAGTACTTC.

The CDR3 DNA is TGTGCCTGGAGTGTACTAGCTTTTGAGACCCAGTACTTC. Translation gives CAWSVLAFETQYF. The chain joins TRBV30 to TRBJ2-5, with D perhaps matching TRBD2 (6 bases). CDR3 length: 13 residues. Germline assignment: CDR1 GTSNPN and CDR2 SVGIG (reference sequence). The V end was cut by 0 bases, the J end by 5 bases, with 10 bases between.

As concerns this clonotype: The junction differs from germline at one of its ends, possibly a read error. The CDR3 region has the DNA TGTGCCAGCAGAGAAGACAGCTCGTCAGGAAACACCATATATTTT. It translates to CASREDSSSGNTIYF. V and J are TRBV2 and TRBJ1-3, with D perhaps matching TRBD1 (5 bases). There are 15 residues in the CDR3. CDR1 is SNHLY and CDR2 is FYNNEI in the germline V gene.

V gene TRBV10-3 combines with J gene TRBJ2-7, with no clear D. Germline V gene lookup returns CDR1 ENHRY and CDR2 SYGVKD. The CDR3 covers 11 residues. V was cut by 0 bases and J by 9 bases, with 6 bases left in between. CDR3 bases: TGTGCCATCAGTGAGTCGGACGGGCAGTACTTC. Its protein is CAISESDGQYF.

On this clonotype: This may be a read error: a much more frequent sequence differs by one nucleotide. This sequence joins TRBV27 and TRBJ2-1; TRBD2 aligns across 10 bases. The CDR3 extends over 17 amino acids. Germline lookup yields CDR1 MNHEY and CDR2 SMNVEV (reference sequence). The CDR3: CASSLRASGGLNNDQFF. DNA of the CDR3: TGTGCCAGCAGTTTAAGGGCTAGCGGGGGCCTTAACAATGACCAGTTCTTC.

This clonotype occurred a few times. The rearrangement links TRBV7-6 to TRBJ2-3, with TRBD2 matching over 10 bases. Germline assignment: CDR1 SGHVS and CDR2 FNYEAQ. J gave up 5 bases and V 5 bases, and 10 bases lay outside the gene matches. The CDR3 has 16 amino acids. The CDR3 is CASSPRLAGGGDTQYF. DNA for the CDR3: TGTGCCAGCAGCCCAAGACTAGCGGGCGGGGGAGATACGCAGTATTTT.

The chain joins TRBV6-1 to TRBJ1-2, with a weak D call TRBD1 (5 bases). In germline, CDR1 is MNHNS, CDR2 SASEGT. Trimming stripped 5 bases from V and 1 base from J, with 11 bases between. CDR3 size: 14 residues. CDR3 sequence: CASSTGRRNYGYTF. The CDR3 DNA is TGTGCCAGCAGTACGGGACGTCGTAACTATGGCTACACCTTC.

The rearrangement uses TRBV28 and TRBJ2-7; a weak D match, TRBD1 (6 bases). The J call is uncertain, as TRBJ2-1 better fits the DNA end. Germline values: CDR1 MDHEN, CDR2 SYDVKM. The CDR3 loop spans 13 amino acids. The CDR3 sequence: CATVRRGLYEQFF. CDR3 nucleotides: TGTGCCACCGTGAGAAGGGGGTTATACGAGCAGTTCTTC.

The sample holds many counts of this clonotype. The chain has TRBV28 and TRBJ1-5, with D perhaps matching TRBD1 (5 bases). The V end lost 7 bases, the J end lost 6 bases, and 13 bases lay between the germline ends. Germline V gene lookup returns CDR1 MDHEN and CDR2 SYDVKM. The CDR3 has 13 residues. Here the CDR3 reads CASNRQSGQPQHF. The CDR3 coding sequence is TGTGCCAGCAACCGACAGTCGGGTCAGCCCCAGCATTTT.

This clonotype occurred a few times. For the CDR3, the DNA is TGTGCCAGCAGTTCGGTGGGGAGGCGCACAGATACGCAGTATTTT. Translated: CASSSVGRRTDTQYF. The chain uses TRBV27 and TRBJ2-3; D is possibly TRBD2 (6 bases). CDR3 length equals 15 residues. Trimming left V 4 bases short and J 1 base short, with 12 bases between. Germline V gene lookup returns CDR1 MNHEY and CDR2 SMNVEV (reference sequence).

This clonotype was counted only a few times. The genes are TRBV2 and TRBJ1-5; D may be TRBD1 (5 bases). From germline, CDR1 is SNHLY and CDR2 FYNNEI. The CDR3 has 12 residues. Deletions cut 7 bases from V and 6 bases from J, with 10 bases between. The CDR3, as DNA: TGTGCCAGCAAAGGGGTGGTTCAGCCCCAGCATTTT. Translated, it gives CASKGVVQPQHF.

Details on this clonotype: One end of the junction does not line up with germline, which may come from a read error. The chain carries TRBV7-9 and TRBJ2-7, with 7 bases aligning to TRBD2. The length of the CDR3 is 15 residues. Germline V gene lookup returns CDR1 SEHNR and CDR2 FQNEAQ (reference sequence). The CDR3 loop is CASSQGLGGSYEQYF. The CDR3 DNA follows: TGCGCCAGCAGCCAAGGACTCGGGGGGTCCTACGAGCAGTACTTC.

The CDR3 sequence is CASSDDRVQPQHF. In DNA, the CDR3 is TGTGCCAGCAGTGATGACAGGGTTCAGCCCCAGCATTTT. This rearrangement joins TRBV6-1 to TRBJ1-5; 7 bases match TRBD1. Trimming at V came to 3 bases and at J to 6 bases, leaving 2 bases not matched to a gene. This CDR3 is built from 13 residues. Looked up from germline, CDR1 is MNHNS and CDR2 is SASEGT.

In this sample, this clonotype turned up many times. CDR3: CASSLSGWQAGTQYF. CDR3 DNA sequence: TGTGCCAGCAGTTTATCAGGCTGGCAGGCGGGGACCCAGTACTTC. The rearrangement links TRBV28 to TRBJ2-5, with D tentatively TRBD2 (5 bases). V gave up 1 base and J gave up 7 bases, with 16 bases separating them. Germline V gene sequence: CDR1 MDHEN, CDR2 SYDVKM. The CDR3 is made up of 15 amino acids.

This chain joins TRBV20-1 and TRBJ2-4, with TRBD2 identical over 7 bases. CDR1 DFQATT and CDR2 SNEGSKA come from the germline V gene (reference sequence). V shed 0 bases and J 5 bases; nucleotides not matched to a gene: 10. The CDR3 covers 16 residues. CDR3 sequence reads: CSAREGLGGTENIQYF. CDR3 nucleotide sequence: TGCAGTGCTAGAGAGGGCCTGGGGGGGACTGAAAACATTCAGTACTTC.

This chain connects TRBV12-5 to TRBJ2-1, with 7 bases identical to TRBD1. V shed 5 bases and J 10 bases; nucleotides not matched to a gene: 5. This CDR3 spans 12 amino acids. Germline-derived CDR1 and CDR2 are LGHNT and FRNRAP. As DNA, the CDR3 is TGTGCTAGTGGTATCACAGGGGCCGAGCAGTTCTTC. Amino acid sequence: CASGITGAEQFF.

This clonotype was detected only a few times. V usage is TRBV5-6 and J usage is TRBJ2-7, with D possibly TRBD2 on 6 matching bases. The CDR3 length is 12 residues. V was clipped by 0 bases and J by 9 bases, with 10 bases between them. The germline gives CDR1 SGHDT, CDR2 YYEEEE. DNA of the CDR3: TGTGCCAGCAGCTTGGCGGGAGAAGGGCAGTACTTC. It yields the protein CASSLAGEGQYF.

This clonotype came up a few times. This rearrangement joins TRBV24-1 to TRBJ1-3; no clear D gene. Germline V gives CDR1 KGHDR, CDR2 SFDVKD. CDR3 size: 13 residues. The V end was cut by 5 bases, the J end by 8 bases, with 12 bases between. The CDR3 reads CATSASDGHTIYF. The CDR3 nucleotides are TGTGCCACCAGTGCCTCGGACGGGCACACCATATATTTT.

Remarks on this clonotype: One base away lies a much larger clone, so this may be a sequencing read error. The CDR3 reads CASLYLGGHYNEEFF. CDR3 DNA: TGTGCCAGCCTGTATCTGGGAGGCCACTACAATGAGGAGTTCTTC. The chain links TRBV6-2 or TRBV6-3 to TRBJ2-1, with D possibly matching TRBD2 (6 bases). Germline-derived CDR1 and CDR2 are MNHEY and SVGEGT. This CDR3 contains 15 residues.

In its sample, this clonotype was seen many times. The junction differs from germline at one of its ends, possibly a read error. The V and J genes are TRBV28 and TRBJ2-7; D is ambiguous. The CDR3 is 11 amino acids. The germline V gene encodes CDR1 MDHEN and CDR2 SYDVKM. As DNA, the CDR3 is TGTGCCAGCAGCTTCTCCAACGAGCAGTACTTC. Protein: CASSFSNEQYF.

This clonotype was counted only a few times. This sequence joins TRBV10-3 and TRBJ2-3, with D uncertain. CDR1 and CDR2 (germline): ENHRY, SYGVKD. CDR3 length: 11 residues. Trimming took 7 bases from V and 6 from J, leaving 8 bases between them. In DNA, the CDR3 is TGTGCCATCAAACTTCTGGATACGCAGTATTTT. Its protein product is CAIKLLDTQYF.

On this clonotype itself: This sequence may be a read error, since a much larger clone differs from it by one base. The chain uses TRBV30 and TRBJ2-3; D might be TRBD1 or TRBD2, each matching 5 bases. V lost 2 bases, J lost 3 bases, and 15 bases lay in between. The germline V gene has CDR1 GTSNPN and CDR2 SVGIG (reference sequence). The CDR3 spans 15 residues. As DNA, the CDR3 is TGTGCCTGGAGTACCGGGGCTAGCACAACAGATACGCAGTATTTT. It codes for CAWSTGASTTDTQYF.

This clonotype came up many times. The V and J genes are TRBV28 and TRBJ1-1, with unresolved D. V lost 8 bases and J lost 2, with 9 bases in between. Germline V CDR1 and CDR2: MDHEN, SYDVKM. CDR3 length equals 12 residues. This CDR3 reads CASLTRNTEAFF. DNA of the CDR3: TGTGCCAGCCTTACGAGAAACACTGAAGCTTTCTTT.

This clonotype was found a few times. The rearrangement uses TRBV27 and TRBJ2-7; D uncertain. Germline values: CDR1 MNHEY, CDR2 SMNVEV (reference sequence). The CDR3 sequence is 15 residues long. V was clipped by 5 bases and J by 0 bases, with 14 bases between them. In nucleotides, the CDR3 is TGTGCCAGCAGTCTCACGTCCTCTAGCTCCTACGAGCAGTACTTC. This sequence encodes CASSLTSSSSYEQYF.

This clonotype occurred many times. The chain combines TRBV28 with TRBJ2-6; D tentatively fits TRBD1 or TRBD2 (5 bases each). The V end lost 9 bases, the J end lost 1 base, and 13 bases lay between the germline ends. The CDR3 loop spans 15 amino acids. CDR1 and CDR2 (germline): MDHEN, SYDVKM. The CDR3 nucleotides are TGTGCCAGTAGCCCCTGGGGGTCTGGGGCCAACGTCCTGACTTTC. It encodes CASSPWGSGANVLTF.

This clonotype showed up just a few times. This chain joins TRBV5-5 and TRBJ2-5; 13 nucleotides line up with TRBD2. Per germline, CDR1 SGHKS and CDR2 YYEKEE (reference sequence). There are 16 residues in the CDR3. Germline trimming cut 4 bases from V and 1 base from J; bases unmatched to any gene: 4. The CDR3 spells CASSGGLAGLQETQYF. CDR3 DNA: TGTGCCAGCAGCGGGGGACTAGCGGGACTCCAAGAGACCCAGTACTTC.

The chain recombines TRBV6-2 or TRBV6-3 with TRBJ2-1, with TRBD2 identical over 7 bases. The CDR3 contains 14 residues. V lost 7 bases to trimming and J lost 3 bases; unmatched junction nucleotides: 6. The germline V gene has CDR1 MNHEY and CDR2 SVGEGT. As DNA, the CDR3 is TGTGCCAGCACCCAACGCGGGAGCTACAATGAGCAGTTCTTC. This sequence encodes CASTQRGSYNEQFF.

The V call is TRBV27, the J call TRBJ2-2; possibly TRBD1 or TRBD2 for D (5 bases each). CDR1 and CDR2 from the germline V gene are MNHEY and SMNVEV (reference sequence). Trimming removed 3 bases from V and 0 bases from J, with 8 bases in between. CDR3 length: 15 residues. CDR3 amino acids: CASSFGTANTGELFF. The CDR3 DNA reads TGTGCCAGCAGTTTCGGGACGGCGAACACCGGGGAGCTGTTTTTT.